This T cell receptor beta chain was recovered during a study of cytomegalovirus exposure and HLA in healthy donors. For the study at large: A preliminary data release comprised 70 million to 95 million unique TCRs obtained from HLA-typed donors.

PCR used 60 Vbeta primers and 13 Jbeta primers. Method: immunoSEQ multiplex PCR; TCRdb's copy keeps in-frame clones and lacks some. The table lists roughly 160,000 clones, less than 80% of them singletons. The CDR3 consists of 14 residues. V trimming: 1 base; J trimming: 8 bases; junction bases outside the gene matches: 4. Germline V CDR1 and CDR2: SEHNR, FQNEAQ (reference sequence). The chain combines TRBV7-9 with TRBJ2-1, with TRBD1 identical over 8 bases. Sequencing input: PBMCs. The clonotype was recovered from a man in his forties in good health and CMV-seronegative. This CDR3 is CASSLGRGLDEQFF. CDR3 bases: TGTGCCAGCAGCTTAGGCAGGGGGCTGGATGAGCAGTTCTTC.